A selection of T cell receptor beta chains follows, all from one sample in a study of T cell repertoires in cytomegalovirus infection. TCRdb re-analysed the reads in MiXCR, keeping a single row per CDR3 protein. The sample carries approximately 1,000,000 distinct CDR3 sequences, less than 35% recorded once. What these receptors recognize is not known. Specimen: cultured CD8+ T cells from PBMCs, collected from culture after CMV antigen stimulation. These receptors originate from a human donor in good health (CMV status not recorded). Some clones in this sample may be carry-over from other donors' samples. CDR3s include the opening cysteine and the closing phenylalanine or tryptophan. A D gene is named only where the DNA matches it firmly. The listing skips clone size in some rows; elsewhere it reads once, few, many or a size class.

D	V	size	J	DNA	CDR3
-	TRBV10-3	few	TRBJ1-4	TGTGCCATCACCCCCGGAGGGCTGGGGGAAAAACTGTTTTTT	CAITPGGLGEKLFF
TRBD1	TRBV7-6	many	TRBJ2-1	TGTGCCAGCAGCTCCGACAGGGGAAGCCGAAATGAGCAGTTCTTC	CASSSDRGSRNEQFF
-	TRBV12-3/TRBV12-4	few	TRBJ2-1	TGTGCCAGCAGTTTAAAGGCCTCCGGCGATGAGCAGTTCTTC	CASSLKASGDEQFF
TRBD2	TRBV7-9	-	TRBJ2-1	TGTGCCAGCAGCTCCCCGGGACTAGCGGGGGGGTACAATGAGCAGTTCTTC	CASSSPGLAGGYNEQFF
-	TRBV7-6	few	TRBJ2-1	TGTGCCAGCAGCCAAAGGAGACACGGCGACAATGAGCAGTTCTTC	CASSQRRHGDNEQFF
-	TRBV4-1	few	TRBJ2-3	TGCGCCAGCAGCCCCCCCCTCTACGGGGATACGCAGTATTTT	CASSPPLYGDTQYF
TRBD1	TRBV7-7	many	TRBJ2-7	TGTGCTAGCAGCCACGGGACAGGGACCTACGAGCAGTACTTC	CASSHGTGTYEQYF
TRBD2	TRBV7-2	-	TRBJ2-1	TGTGCCAGCAGCTCATATCTAGCGGAGCCCTACAATGAGCAGTTCTTC	CASSSYLAEPYNEQFF
-	TRBV3-1	-	TRBJ1-1	TGTGCCAGCAGCCAAGATCTGGTAGGGACTGAAGCTTTCTTT	CASSQDLVGTEAFF
-	TRBV27	-	TRBJ1-2	TGTGCCAGCAGCCCGGGGGACCCCAGGTATGGCTACACCTTC	CASSPGDPRYGYTF
-	TRBV10-3	-	TRBJ2-5	TGTGCCATCAGTACTTTTGACAGCGGCCCCCAAGAGACCCAGTACTTC	CAISTFDSGPQETQYF
TRBD1	TRBV12-3/TRBV12-4	few	TRBJ2-7	TGTGCCAGCAGGCCGGACAGGGGCTACGAGCAGTACTTC	CASRPDRGYEQYF
TRBD1	TRBV2	-	TRBJ2-6	TGTGCCCTCCTGGGACAGGAGGGCTCTGGGGCCAACGTCCTGACTTTC	CALLGQEGSGANVLTF
-	TRBV29-1	-	TRBJ1-4	TGCAGCGTTCTGGGGATGGAGTCTAATGAAAAACTGTTTTTT	CSVLGMESNEKLFF
TRBD1	TRBV27	-	TRBJ2-1	TGTGCCAGCAGTCCCATCCGGGACAGGAATACTGAGCAGTTCTTC	CASSPIRDRNTEQFF
-	TRBV4-1	-	TRBJ2-1	TGCGCCAGCAGCCAAATCCCGCACCGGAATGAGCAGTTCTTC	CASSQIPHRNEQFF
-	TRBV7-2	few	TRBJ1-4	TGTGCCAGCAGCTTAACGGGGGGACATGGAAAACTGTTTTTT	CASSLTGGHGKLFF
TRBD1	TRBV7-9	-	TRBJ1-6	TGTGCCAGCACCCTGCCTGGGACAGGGCATAATAATTCACCCCTCCACTTT	CASTLPGTGHNNSPLHF
-	TRBV20-1	-	TRBJ2-1	TGCAGTGCTGTTAAGGGTTGGGGTTACAATGAGCAGTTCTTC	CSAVKGWGYNEQFF
TRBD2	TRBV6-2/TRBV6-3	-	TRBJ2-1	TGTGCCAGCAGTCACGAGACTAGCGGGATGTCCTACAATGAGCAGTTCTTC	CASSHETSGMSYNEQFF
TRBD1	TRBV2	-	TRBJ1-2	TGTGCCAGCAGTGGGACAGGGGATGGCTACACCTTC	CASSGTGDGYTF
-	TRBV27	-	TRBJ2-5	TGTGCCAGCAGTTTGGGGCAGGGGTTGTTCTCGGAGACCCAGTACTTC	CASSLGQGLFSETQYF
-	TRBV6-2/TRBV6-3	many	TRBJ1-1	TGTGCCAGCAGTTCCAGGCCGAACACTGAAGCTTTCTTT	CASSSRPNTEAFF
-	TRBV5-1	-	TRBJ2-7	TGCGCCAGCAGCTTAAGTTCGTGGGGGCCCTACGAGCAGTACTTC	CASSLSSWGPYEQYF
-	TRBV12-3/TRBV12-4	many	TRBJ1-2	TGTGCCAGCAGCTACAGGGATGGCTACACCTTC	CASSYRDGYTF
TRBD1	TRBV7-9	-	TRBJ2-2	TGTGCCAGCAGCTCCCCAGGGACAGGGGTCGACACCGGGGAGCTGTTTTTT	CASSSPGTGVDTGELFF
TRBD1	TRBV11-1	many	TRBJ1-2	TGTGCCAGCAGCTTAGGGGTCCCCGGGACAGGAGAGAACTATGGCTACACCTTC	CASSLGVPGTGENYGYTF
TRBD1	TRBV7-2	-	TRBJ2-7	TGTGCCAGCAGCCGCTTCGGGACAGGGGAGTACGAGCAGTACTTC	CASSRFGTGEYEQYF
TRBD1	TRBV6-1	-	TRBJ1-2	TGTGCCAGCAGTGAAATCGGGACAGACTATGGCTACACCTTC	CASSEIGTDYGYTF
-	TRBV20-1	once	TRBJ1-2	TGCAGTGCTAGAGATGCGAACAAGGGGATGGACTATGGCTACACCTTC	CSARDANKGMDYGYTF
-	TRBV20-1	few	TRBJ1-6	TGCAGTGCTAGAGATGGCGGGGTTCCCAATTCACCCCTCCACTTT	CSARDGGVPNSPLHF
-	TRBV6-2/TRBV6-3	-	TRBJ1-1	TGTGCCAGCAGTTTCGTCTCATTAGGACCGGGTCCCACTGAAGCTTTCTTT	CASSFVSLGPGPTEAFF
-	TRBV7-2	many	TRBJ2-7	TGTGCCAGCAGCCTCCTCCCTGGGGAGGAGTACTTC	CASSLLPGEEYF
TRBD2	TRBV27	many	TRBJ2-3	TGTGCCAGCAGTTCCCCGGGACTAGCGGGGGGGCTCTCAGATACGCAGTATTTT	CASSSPGLAGGLSDTQYF
TRBD2	TRBV7-2	-	TRBJ2-5	TGTGCCAGCAGCTTAAGGGTAGCGGGGGAAGAAGAGACCCAGTACTTC	CASSLRVAGEEETQYF
-	TRBV6-6	few	TRBJ2-5	TGTGCCAGCAGTCTGTCAGACTCCCAACAAGAGACCCAGTACTTC	CASSLSDSQQETQYF
-	TRBV5-5	-	TRBJ1-1	TGTGCCAGCAGCTTGCGGAACAGCCCCTTTGAAGCTTTCTTT	CASSLRNSPFEAFF
TRBD2	TRBV7-2	few	TRBJ2-7	TGTGCCAGCAGCTTAGGGGCGGGGGGTCTATACGAGCAGTACTTC	CASSLGAGGLYEQYF
TRBD1	TRBV7-9	-	TRBJ2-2	TGTGCCAGCAGCCGGACGAGGACAGGGGGCATTGAGCTGTTTTTT	CASSRTRTGGIELFF
TRBD1	TRBV29-1	few	TRBJ2-7	TGCAGCGTCGCCGACAGGGATAGCTCCTACGAGCAGTACTTC	CSVADRDSSYEQYF
-	TRBV7-8	many	TRBJ2-3	TGTGCCAGCAGTTCCACTTCTGGGGGCACAGATACGCAGTATTTT	CASSSTSGGTDTQYF
-	TRBV2	few	TRBJ2-2	TGTGCCAGCAGTGAGACACTCACCGGGGAGCTGTTTTTT	CASSETLTGELFF
TRBD1	TRBV12-3/TRBV12-4	-	TRBJ1-1	TGTGCCAGCAGGACGACAGGGTCGGGTAGGACTGAAGCTTTCTTT	CASRTTGSGRTEAFF
TRBD1	TRBV12-3/TRBV12-4	many	TRBJ2-7	TGTGCCAGCACCTCGGGACAGCCGGACGAGCAGTACTTC	CASTSGQPDEQYF
-	TRBV20-1	few	TRBJ2-2	TGCAGTGCTGAGAACACCGGGGAGCTGTTTTTT	CSAENTGELFF
-	TRBV6-5	-	TRBJ2-1	TGTGCCAGCAGTTACTCGCCCTCTGAGCAGTTCTTC	CASSYSPSEQFF
TRBD1	TRBV7-6	few	TRBJ2-1	TGTGCCAGCAGCTTCCTGGACAGGGGTTACAATGAGCAGTTCTTC	CASSFLDRGYNEQFF
TRBD2	TRBV14	few	TRBJ2-3	TGTGCCAGCAGCCCCTTGGGGCGGGAGCCCGTAGATACGCAGTATTTT	CASSPLGREPVDTQYF
-	TRBV7-2	many	TRBJ1-6	TGTGCCAGCAGCTTAGTGAGGGGGAACGATTCACCCCTCCACTTT	CASSLVRGNDSPLHF
-	TRBV28	-	TRBJ1-2	TGTGCCAGCAGTTTGCTCAGGGATGGCTACACCTTC	CASSLLRDGYTF
TRBD1	TRBV29-1	-	TRBJ1-1	TGCAGCGTACAGGGGGGACTGAACACTGAAGCTTTCTTT	CSVQGGLNTEAFF
-	TRBV7-8	-	TRBJ2-1	TGTGCCAGCATTCTACAAATTAGCGTACATGAGCAGTTCTTC	CASILQISVHEQFF
-	TRBV4-1	-	TRBJ2-3	TGCGCCAGCAGCCAAGACTGGAGGATCGGGACAGATACGCAGTATTTT	CASSQDWRIGTDTQYF
-	TRBV7-8	-	TRBJ2-1	TGTGCCAGCAGCCCCAGCCCGATTGGATCAGGTAATGAGCAGTTCTTC	CASSPSPIGSGNEQFF